A selection of T cell receptor beta chains follows, all from one sample in a study of CD8+ T cells in alopecia areata. Repertoires were generated with immunoSEQ multiplex PCR, while TCRdb's copy carries only in-frame clones and drops some. The profile shows 150,000 or so clones, about 72% of them singletons. Here the sequenced sample was CD8+ T cells sorted from blood, taken at week 0. The receptors come from a human donor with alopecia areata. The CDR3 runs from the conserved cysteine through the conserved F or W. The D gene is left open where the match is weak. Some rows mark clone size as missing; the rest say once, few, many or name a class of expanded clone.

cdr3_nt,cdr3_aa,cdr3_length,j_call,v_call,d_call,clone_size
TGTGCCAGCAGCTTAGCGACAGTTGAAGCTTTCTTT,CASSLATVEAFF,12,TRBJ1-1,TRBV7-9,-,-
TGCAGCGTACCGAATCCGGGACAGGGGTACGAGCAGTACTTC,CSVPNPGQGYEQYF,14,TRBJ2-7,TRBV29-1,TRBD1,-
TGTGCCAGCAGTTACATGAGCGGCAGCACAGATACGCAGTATTTT,CASSYMSGSTDTQYF,15,TRBJ2-3,TRBV6-5,-,-
TGTGCCTGGAGTAGCTTATCCGTCCCCACCGGGGAGCTGTTTTTT,CAWSSLSVPTGELFF,15,TRBJ2-2,TRBV30,-,-
TGTGCCTGGAGTGAAGGGAGCGGGGGGCGGGAAGATACGCAGTATTTT,CAWSEGSGGREDTQYF,16,TRBJ2-3,TRBV30,TRBD2,-
TGTGCCAGCAGCGACACAGGGTTGAGGGAGCAGTACTTC,CASSDTGLREQYF,13,TRBJ2-7,TRBV5-6,-,-
TGTGCCAGCAGCTTGGGGTACAGTGCAGATACGCAGTATTTT,CASSLGYSADTQYF,14,TRBJ2-3,TRBV7-9,-,-
TGCAGCGTTGAAGTTGACGAGCAGTACTTC,CSVEVDEQYF,10,TRBJ2-7,TRBV29-1,-,-
TGCAGCGCTGACAGTAACTATGGCTACACCTTC,CSADSNYGYTF,11,TRBJ1-2,TRBV29-1,-,-
TGTGCCAGCAGCCCGCGAGGGATCAAGCCAGATACGCAGTATTTT,CASSPRGIKPDTQYF,15,TRBJ2-3,TRBV7-9,-,-
TGTGCCAGCAGCCAAGCCGCTGAAGCTTTCTTT,CASSQAAEAFF,11,TRBJ1-1,TRBV14,-,few
TGCGCCAGCACCTGGGGGAGAGGTGAGCAGTTCTTC,CASTWGRGEQFF,12,TRBJ2-1,TRBV5-1,-,few
TGTGCCAGCAGCCTTCAGGGGTCCCAGTACTTC,CASSLQGSQYF,11,TRBJ2-5,TRBV5-6,-,once
TGCGCCAGCAGCTTGGCCGGGGGCACCGGTAGCACAGATACGCAGTATTTT,CASSLAGGTGSTDTQYF,17,TRBJ2-3,TRBV5-1,-,-
TGTGCTAGTGGGACTAGTCTTCATGAGCAGTTCTTC,CASGTSLHEQFF,12,TRBJ2-1,TRBV12-5,-,few
TGTGCCAGCAGCTTGGGTGCTTCACCTTTCTGGCAAGACACAGATACGCAGTATTTT,CASSLGASPFWQDTDTQYF,19,TRBJ2-3,TRBV5-6,-,-
TGTGCCAGCAGTATCAACCCCAGGGTCACCGGGGAGCTGTTTTTT,CASSINPRVTGELFF,15,TRBJ2-2,TRBV27,-,once
TGTGCCTCCTCTGGGGCCAACGTCCTGACTTTC,CASSGANVLTF,11,TRBJ2-6,TRBV30,-,-
TGTGCCAGCAGCTTAGGGGGGGCGCACCGATACTACGAGCAGTACTTC,CASSLGGAHRYYEQYF,16,TRBJ2-7,TRBV13,-,-
TGTGCCAGCAGCACCCAGGGGGAGACCCAGTACTTC,CASSTQGETQYF,12,TRBJ2-5,TRBV7-9,-,few
TGCGCCAGCAGCCAGGGGGACATTCAGTACTTC,CASSQGDIQYF,11,TRBJ2-4,TRBV4-1,-,once
TGTGCCAGTAGTATAAGTTCAGCGGGGGCGTCCGAGCAGTACTTC,CASSISSAGASEQYF,15,TRBJ2-7,TRBV19,TRBD2,-
TGCGCCAGCAGCCAAGCTAGGGCAACAGGCTATGGCTACACCTTC,CASSQARATGYGYTF,15,TRBJ1-2,TRBV4-1,-,-
TGCAGCGTTGTCGGCCCCCATGGCTACACCTTC,CSVVGPHGYTF,11,TRBJ1-2,TRBV29-1,-,few
TGTGCCAGCAGCTTAGGCCGGGGGGCGATCTATGGCTACACCTTC,CASSLGRGAIYGYTF,15,TRBJ1-2,TRBV13,-,few
TGTGCCAGCAGCCCTAGCGGGTCCGGGGAGCTGTTTTTT,CASSPSGSGELFF,13,TRBJ2-2,TRBV9,TRBD2,-
TGTGCCAGCAGCGCAAATCGACGGGACACCCTCTCCTACGAGCAGTACTTC,CASSANRRDTLSYEQYF,17,TRBJ2-7,TRBV5-6,-,-
TGTGCCAGCAGTTTAGGGACAGCCTACGAGCAGTACTTC,CASSLGTAYEQYF,13,TRBJ2-7,TRBV27,TRBD1,-
TGCAGCGCGCAGGACAGTTTTAGCTCCTACGAGCAGTACTTC,CSAQDSFSSYEQYF,14,TRBJ2-7,TRBV29-1,-,-
TGTGCCAGCAGCTCCCCGGGGGCATCGATCTACGAGCAGTACTTC,CASSSPGASIYEQYF,15,TRBJ2-7,TRBV7-9,-,-